This T cell receptor beta chain was recorded in a study of blood T cell repertoires in COVID-19. The wider study: PBMCs, B-cell-depleted T cells, or T cells were the source of the cDNA or gDNA that made up the material.

Germline CDR1 and CDR2: SGHTA and FQGNSA. The CDR3 loop spans 18 amino acids. With 0 bases clipped from V and 0 bases from J, the junction kept 2 bases outside the gene matches. Study processing details: Estimation of nucleated cell counts relied on the amplification of reference gene primers. The method was immunoSEQ multiplex PCR; TCRdb's version includes in-frame clones alone and lacks a portion of them. D and trimming come from the DNA, and the V and J calls and clone size come from that table. Counted here are hundreds of thousands of clones, roughly nine tenths occurring once; the ten biggest clones make up around 2.6%. Enrollees, roughly 18 to 89 years old, lived in 24 US areas. Two negative PCRs, clearance, or symptom resolution characterized the recovered Cohort 3 donors.

Specimen: PBMCs or T cells enriched from blood (not recorded which). The chain uses TRBV7-2 and TRBJ2-1; 13 bases match TRBD2. This sequence was found in a man aged 55 to 70 who had recovered from COVID-19. The CDR3 reads CASSLATSGGASYNEQFF. The DNA for the CDR3 is TGTGCCAGCAGCTTAGCTACTAGCGGGGGGGCCTCCTACAATGAGCAGTTCTTC.